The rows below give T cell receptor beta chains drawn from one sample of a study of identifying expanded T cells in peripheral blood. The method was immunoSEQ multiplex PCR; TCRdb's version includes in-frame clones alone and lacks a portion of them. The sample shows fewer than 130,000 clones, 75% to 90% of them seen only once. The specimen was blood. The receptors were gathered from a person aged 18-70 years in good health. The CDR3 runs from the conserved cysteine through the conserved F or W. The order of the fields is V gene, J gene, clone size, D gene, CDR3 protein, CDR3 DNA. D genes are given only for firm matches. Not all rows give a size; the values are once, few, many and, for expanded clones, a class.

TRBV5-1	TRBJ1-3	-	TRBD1	CASSPGTGGNTIYF	TGCGCCAGCAGCCCCGGGACAGGTGGAAACACCATATATTTT
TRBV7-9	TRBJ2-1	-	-	CASSSGSYNEQFF	TGTGCCAGCAGCTCGGGTTCGTACAATGAGCAGTTCTTC
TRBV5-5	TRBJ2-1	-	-	CASSPPPAYNEQFF	TGTGCCAGCAGTCCACCCCCGGCCTACAATGAGCAGTTCTTC
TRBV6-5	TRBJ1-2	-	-	CASSSGLGTFYGYTF	TGTGCCAGCAGTTCTGGGCTGGGAACCTTCTATGGCTACACCTTC
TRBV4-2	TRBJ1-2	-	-	CASSPDSDSRYGYTF	TGTGCCAGCAGCCCCGATTCGGACAGCCGCTATGGCTACACCTTC
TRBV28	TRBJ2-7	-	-	CASSPTTRTDHEQYF	TGTGCCAGCAGTCCTACGACTCGTACTGACCACGAGCAGTACTTC
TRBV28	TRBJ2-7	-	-	CASSYPLDNEQYF	TGTGCCAGCAGTTACCCTTTAGACAACGAGCAGTACTTC
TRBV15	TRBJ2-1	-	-	CATMITGRQRMYNEQFF	TGTGCCACCATGATAACCGGAAGGCAGCGGATGTACAATGAGCAGTTCTTC
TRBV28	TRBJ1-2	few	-	CASSLSAGVGYTF	TGTGCCAGCAGTTTATCAGCCGGGGTTGGCTACACCTTC
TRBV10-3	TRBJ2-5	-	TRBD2	CAIRAGLAGGPTSQETQYF	TGTGCCATCAGGGCTGGACTAGCGGGGGGCCCGACCTCCCAAGAGACCCAGTACTTC
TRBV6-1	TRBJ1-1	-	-	CASSGSSWTPNTEAFF	TGTGCCAGCAGTGGATCTTCGTGGACACCAAACACTGAAGCTTTCTTT
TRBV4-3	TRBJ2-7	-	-	CASSPRTALEDEQYF	TGCGCCAGCAGCCCGCGGACGGCCCTCGAAGACGAGCAGTACTTC
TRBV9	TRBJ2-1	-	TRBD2	CASSAEGLAGGTDNEQFF	TGTGCCAGCAGCGCTGAGGGACTAGCGGGGGGTACTGACAATGAGCAGTTCTTC
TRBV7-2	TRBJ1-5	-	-	CASSLEGGSNQPQHF	TGTGCCAGCAGCTTAGAAGGGGGGAGCAATCAGCCCCAGCATTTT
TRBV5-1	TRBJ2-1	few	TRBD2	CASSLVMRGGNNEQFF	TGCGCCAGCAGCTTGGTTATGCGGGGGGGAAACAATGAGCAGTTCTTC
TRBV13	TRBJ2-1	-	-	CASSRRDLSSYNEQFF	TGTGCCAGCAGCCGCCGGGACTTAAGCTCCTACAATGAGCAGTTCTTC
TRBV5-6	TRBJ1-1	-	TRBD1	CASSLRDRGFGTEAFF	TGTGCCAGCAGCCTCCGGGACAGGGGGTTCGGCACTGAAGCTTTCTTT
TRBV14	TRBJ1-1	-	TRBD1	CANSSQGALNTEAFF	TGTGCCAACTCATCACAGGGGGCCTTGAACACTGAAGCTTTCTTT
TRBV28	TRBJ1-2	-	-	CASAGGKWGYTF	TGTGCCAGCGCGGGGGGAAAATGGGGCTACACCTTC
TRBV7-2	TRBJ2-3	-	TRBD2	CASSLTSGGAIDTQYF	TGTGCCAGCAGCTTGACTAGCGGGGGGGCGATAGATACGCAGTATTTT
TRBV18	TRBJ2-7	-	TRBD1	CASSRDRGVSYEQYF	TGTGCCAGCTCGAGGGACAGGGGGGTTTCCTACGAGCAGTACTTC
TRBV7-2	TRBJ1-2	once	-	CASSLVASGGGSDYGYTF	TGTGCCAGCAGCTTAGTAGCGTCTGGTGGGGGCTCGGACTATGGCTACACCTTC
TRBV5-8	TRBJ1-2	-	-	CASSLGRTYGYTF	TGTGCCAGCAGCTTGGGCAGGACCTATGGCTACACCTTC
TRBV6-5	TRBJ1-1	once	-	CASIAPDSNTEAFF	TGTGCCAGCATCGCCCCTGACAGCAACACTGAAGCTTTCTTT
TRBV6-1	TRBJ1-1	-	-	CASSEGTVNTEAFF	TGTGCCAGCAGTGAAGGGACCGTGAACACTGAAGCTTTCTTT
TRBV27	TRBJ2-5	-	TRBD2	CASSPKGAGGRETQYF	TGTGCCAGCAGTCCCAAAGGAGCGGGGGGGCGTGAGACCCAGTACTTC
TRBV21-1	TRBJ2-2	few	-	CASSTKSGRIENTGELFF	TGTGCCAGCAGCACTAAGAGTGGGCGGATAGAGAACACCGGGGAGCTGTTTTTT
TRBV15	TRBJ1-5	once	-	CATSQRNGQFSNQPQHF	TGTGCCACCAGTCAGCGAAATGGACAGTTTTCCAATCAGCCCCAGCATTTT
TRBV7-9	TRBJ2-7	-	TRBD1	CASSQKTGGEQYF	TGTGCCAGCAGCCAAAAAACAGGGGGAGAGCAGTACTTC